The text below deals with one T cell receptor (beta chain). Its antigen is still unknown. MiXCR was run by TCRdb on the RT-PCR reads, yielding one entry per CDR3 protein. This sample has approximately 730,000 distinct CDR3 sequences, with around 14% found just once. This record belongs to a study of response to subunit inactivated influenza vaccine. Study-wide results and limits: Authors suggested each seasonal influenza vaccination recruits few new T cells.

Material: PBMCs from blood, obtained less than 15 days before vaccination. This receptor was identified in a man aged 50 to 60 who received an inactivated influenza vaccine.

DNA for the CDR3: TGTGCCAGCAGCGTAGGGAGACGAGAAACCTACGAGCAGTACTTC. It yields the protein CASSVGRRETYEQYF. The J gene is TRBJ2-7, the V gene TRBV9; D gene ambiguous. V lost 0 bases to trimming and J lost 2 bases, with 12 bases between them. The CDR3 is 15 amino acids. Germline loops: CDR1 SGDLS, CDR2 YYNGEE.